The text below deals with one TCR beta chain. The antigen remains undetermined. The culture ran for 9 to 11 days, and then CD4+ T cells were isolated. Infection dated between March and December 2020, before the Alpha, Beta and Delta variants reached the United States. Everyone in the study got two shots of either the BNT162b2 or mRNA-1273 vaccine. Data came from immunoSEQ multiplex PCR; TCRdb stores just in-frame clones and leaves some out. The table records over 35,000 clones, about 80% of them present only once. The data are from a study of vaccination effects on CD4 cells after COVID-19. Germline CDR1 is SGHNT and CDR2 is YYREEE (reference sequence). This CDR3 is built from 15 residues. The V gene end was trimmed by 2 bases and the J gene end by 4 bases; junction bases not matched to a gene: 7.

The specimen was CD4+ T cells from PBMCs cultured without peptide, collected after COVID-19 vaccination. The TCR comes from a human donor who had a prior SARS-CoV-2 infection. The J gene is TRBJ2-7, the V gene TRBV5-4; 9 bases agree with TRBD1. As DNA, the CDR3 is TGTGCCAGCAGCTTTCTACAGGGGGCGCGTTACGAGCAGTACTTC. Protein product: CASSFLQGARYEQYF. The full variable domain, with the rest looked up from reference TRBV5-4 and TRBJ2-7, is ETGVTQSPTHLIKTRGQQVTLRCSSQSGHNTVSWYQQALGQGPQFIFQYYREEENGRGNFPPRFSGLQFPNYSSELNVNALELDDSALYLCASSFLQGARYEQYFGPGTRLTVT.